This entry is about one T cell receptor beta chain. The sample belongs to a study of blood T cell repertoires in COVID-19. In the study overall: Sources were T cells, B-cell-depleted T cells, or PBMCs; the material itself was cDNA or gDNA.

Repertoires were generated with immunoSEQ multiplex PCR, while TCRdb's copy carries only in-frame clones and drops some. The sample has 400,000 to 500,000 clones, 80% to 90% seen once. The V gene end was trimmed by 8 bases and the J gene end by 10 bases; junction bases not matched to a gene: 16. Germline V lookup: CDR1 MNHEY, CDR2 SMNVEV (reference sequence). The CDR3 is 16 residues long. The sample comprised peripheral blood. The chain is built from TRBV27 and TRBJ1-6, with 8 bases identical to TRBD1. The source of this sequence is a woman in her thirties with active or convalescent COVID-19. CDR3 protein: CASPPLDRDIYSPLHF. The CDR3 bases are TGTGCCAGCCCCCCCCTGGACAGGGACATTTACTCACCCCTCCACTTT.